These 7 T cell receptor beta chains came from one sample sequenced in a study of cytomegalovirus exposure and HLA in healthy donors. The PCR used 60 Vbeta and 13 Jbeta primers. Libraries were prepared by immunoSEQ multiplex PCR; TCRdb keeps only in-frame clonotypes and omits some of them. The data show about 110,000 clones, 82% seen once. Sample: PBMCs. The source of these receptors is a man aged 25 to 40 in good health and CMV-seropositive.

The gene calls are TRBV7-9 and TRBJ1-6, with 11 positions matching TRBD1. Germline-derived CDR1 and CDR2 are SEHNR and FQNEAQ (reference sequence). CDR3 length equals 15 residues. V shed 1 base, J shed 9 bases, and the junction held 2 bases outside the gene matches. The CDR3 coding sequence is TGTGCCAGCAGCTTAGGGGACAGGGGGACTTCACCCCTCCACTTT. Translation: CASSLGDRGTSPLHF. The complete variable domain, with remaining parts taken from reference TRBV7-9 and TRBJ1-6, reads DTGVSQNPRHKITKRGQNVTFRCDPISEHNRLYWYRQTLGQGPEFLTYFQNEAQLEKSRLLSDRFSAERPKGSFSTLEIQRTEQGDSAMYLCASSLGDRGTSPLHFGNGTRLTVT.

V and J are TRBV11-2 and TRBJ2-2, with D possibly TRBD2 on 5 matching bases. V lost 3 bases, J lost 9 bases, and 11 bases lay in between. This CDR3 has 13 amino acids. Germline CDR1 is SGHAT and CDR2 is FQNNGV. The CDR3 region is CASSLPGTRELFF. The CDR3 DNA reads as TGTGCCAGCAGCTTGCCGGGAACCAGGGAGCTGTTTTTT.

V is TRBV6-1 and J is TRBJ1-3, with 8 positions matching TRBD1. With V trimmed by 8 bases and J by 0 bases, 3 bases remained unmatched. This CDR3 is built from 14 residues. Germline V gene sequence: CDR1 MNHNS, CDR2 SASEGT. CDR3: CASAGGFSGNTIYF. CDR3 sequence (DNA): TGTGCCAGCGCAGGGGGCTTCTCTGGAAACACCATATATTTT.

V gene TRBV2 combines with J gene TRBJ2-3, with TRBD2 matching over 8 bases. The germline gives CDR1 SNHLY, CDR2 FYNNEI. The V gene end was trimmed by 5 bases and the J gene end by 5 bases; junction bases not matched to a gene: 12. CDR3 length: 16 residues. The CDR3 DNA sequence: TGTGCCAGCAGTAACCCTTTCTCCGGGGGGGGAGATACGCAGTATTTT. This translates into CASSNPFSGGGDTQYF.

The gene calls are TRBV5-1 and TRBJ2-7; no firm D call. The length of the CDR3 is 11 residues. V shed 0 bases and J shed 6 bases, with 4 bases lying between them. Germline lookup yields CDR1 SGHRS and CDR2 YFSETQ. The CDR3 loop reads CASSLAFEQYF. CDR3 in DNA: TGCGCCAGCAGCTTGGCTTTCGAGCAGTACTTC. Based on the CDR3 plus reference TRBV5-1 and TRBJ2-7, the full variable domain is KAGVTQTPRYLIKTRGQQVTLSCSPISGHRSVSWYQQTPGQGLQFLFEYFSETQRNKGNFPGRFSGRQFSNSRSEMNVSTLELGDSALYLCASSLAFEQYFGPGTRLTVT.

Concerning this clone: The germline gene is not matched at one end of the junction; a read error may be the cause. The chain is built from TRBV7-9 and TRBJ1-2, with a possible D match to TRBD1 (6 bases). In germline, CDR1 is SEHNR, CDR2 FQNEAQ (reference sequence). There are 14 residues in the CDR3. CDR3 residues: CSSSRTEANYGYTF. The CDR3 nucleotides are TGTTCCAGCAGCCGGACAGAAGCTAACTATGGCTACACCTTC.

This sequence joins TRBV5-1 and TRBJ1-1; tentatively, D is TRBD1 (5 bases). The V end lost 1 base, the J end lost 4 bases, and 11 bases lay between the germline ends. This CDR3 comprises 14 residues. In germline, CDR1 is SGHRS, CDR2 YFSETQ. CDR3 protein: CASSLTGGVTEAFF. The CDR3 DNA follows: TGCGCCAGCAGCTTGACAGGCGGGGTCACTGAAGCTTTCTTT.